This TCR beta chain stems from a study of human T cells and chemical hapten exposure. During construction of the library, unique molecular identifiers were attached to individual cDNA molecules for quantitative, reproducible TCR counting. TCRdb itself ran the RACE reads through MiXCR, one entry per CDR3 protein. Of around 250,000 distinct CDR3 sequences in the sample, about 8.1% were seen once. This clonotype was counted a few times. With 5 bases removed from V and 5 bases from J, the gap between germline ends came to 21 bases. The CDR3 has 17 residues. Per germline, CDR1 MDHEN and CDR2 SYDVKM. Time point described: pre-sensitization, week 0. Treatment specified: therapeutic diphenylcyclopropenone sensitization with weekly scalp DPC.

This clonotype was sampled from a woman in her thirties or forties with alopecia areata. Some clones in this sample may be carry-over from other donors' samples. The sample was whole blood, taken in connection with sensitization to the hapten diphenylcyclopropenone (DPC). V usage is TRBV28 and J usage is TRBJ1-4, with a tentative D call TRBD1 (6 bases). CDR3 region: CASSPAPGQMGNEKLFF. The CDR3 bases are TGTGCCAGCAGTCCCGCCCCCGGACAGATGGGGAATGAAAAACTGTTTTTT. The variable domain in full, with the rest retrieved from reference TRBV28 and TRBJ1-4, is DVKVTQSSRYLVKRTGEKVFLECVQDMDHENMFWYRQDPGLGLRLIYFSYDVKMKEKGDIPEGYSVSREKKERFSLILESASTNQTSMYLCASSPAPGQMGNEKLFFGSGTQLSVL.